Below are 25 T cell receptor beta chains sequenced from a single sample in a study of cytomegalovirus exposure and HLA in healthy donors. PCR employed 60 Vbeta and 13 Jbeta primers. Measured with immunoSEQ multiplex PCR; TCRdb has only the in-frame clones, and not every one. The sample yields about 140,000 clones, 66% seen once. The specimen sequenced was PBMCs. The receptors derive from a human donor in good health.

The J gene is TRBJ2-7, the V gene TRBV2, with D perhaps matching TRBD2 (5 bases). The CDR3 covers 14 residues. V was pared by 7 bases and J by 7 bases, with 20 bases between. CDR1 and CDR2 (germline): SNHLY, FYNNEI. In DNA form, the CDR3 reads TGTGCCAGCACTGTAGGACTTGCCACGCGGGAGCAGTACTTC. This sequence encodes CASTVGLATREQYF. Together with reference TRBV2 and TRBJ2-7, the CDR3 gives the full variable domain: EPEVTQTPSHQVTQMGQEVILRCVPISNHLYFYWYRQILGQKVEFLVSFYNNEISEKSEIFDDQFSVERPDGSNFTLKIRSTKLEDSAMYFCASTVGLATREQYFGPGTRLTVT.

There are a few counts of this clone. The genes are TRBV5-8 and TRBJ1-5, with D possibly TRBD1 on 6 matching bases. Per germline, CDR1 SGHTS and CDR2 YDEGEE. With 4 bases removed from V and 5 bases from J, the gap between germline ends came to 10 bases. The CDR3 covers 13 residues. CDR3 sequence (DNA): TGTGCCAGCAGCACCAAGGGGGATCAGCCCCAGCATTTT. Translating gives CASSTKGDQPQHF.

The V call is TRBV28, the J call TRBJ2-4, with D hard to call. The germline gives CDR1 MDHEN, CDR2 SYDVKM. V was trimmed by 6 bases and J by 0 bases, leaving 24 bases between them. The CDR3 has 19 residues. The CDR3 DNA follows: TGTGCCAGCAGCCCCACTCCCAACTTACGCGCTCTAGCCAAAAACATTCAGTACTTC. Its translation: CASSPTPNLRALAKNIQYF.

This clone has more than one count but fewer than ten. The CDR3 loop is CAWSVTTPDRSNSPLHF. The CDR3 nucleotides are TGTGCCTGGAGTGTCACCACGCCGGACAGATCGAATTCACCCCTCCACTTT. The chain is built from TRBV30 and TRBJ1-6; D is possibly TRBD1 (6 bases). The CDR3 is 17 residues long. The V gene lost 0 bases and the J gene lost 7 bases, with 19 bases spanning the gap. The germline V gene has CDR1 GTSNPN and CDR2 SVGIG (reference sequence).

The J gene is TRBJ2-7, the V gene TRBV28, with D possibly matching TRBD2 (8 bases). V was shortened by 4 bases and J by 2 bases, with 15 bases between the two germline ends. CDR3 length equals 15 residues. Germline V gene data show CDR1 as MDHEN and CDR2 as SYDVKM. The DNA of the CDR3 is TGTGCCAGCAGTTCCCGGGAGGGGACAGCCTACGAGCAGTACTTC. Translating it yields CASSSREGTAYEQYF.

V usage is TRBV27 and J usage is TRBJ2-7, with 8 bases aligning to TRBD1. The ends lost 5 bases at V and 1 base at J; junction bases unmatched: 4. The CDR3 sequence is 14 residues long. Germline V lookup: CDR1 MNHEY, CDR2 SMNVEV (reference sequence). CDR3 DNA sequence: TGTGCCAGCAGTCCCGACAGGGGTTCCTACGAGCAGTACTTC. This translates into CASSPDRGSYEQYF.

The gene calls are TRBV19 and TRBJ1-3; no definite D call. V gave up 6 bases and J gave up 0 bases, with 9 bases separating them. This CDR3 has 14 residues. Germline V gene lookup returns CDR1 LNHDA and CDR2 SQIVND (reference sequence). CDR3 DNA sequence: TGTGCCAGTAGAAGACTGAACTCTGGAAACACCATATATTTT. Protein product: CASRRLNSGNTIYF.

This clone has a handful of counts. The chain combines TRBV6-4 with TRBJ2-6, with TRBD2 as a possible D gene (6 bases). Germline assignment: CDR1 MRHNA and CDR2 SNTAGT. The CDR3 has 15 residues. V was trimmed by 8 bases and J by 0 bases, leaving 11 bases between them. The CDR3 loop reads CASGTGHSGANVLTF. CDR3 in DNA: TGTGCCAGCGGGACTGGACACTCTGGGGCCAACGTCCTGACTTTC.

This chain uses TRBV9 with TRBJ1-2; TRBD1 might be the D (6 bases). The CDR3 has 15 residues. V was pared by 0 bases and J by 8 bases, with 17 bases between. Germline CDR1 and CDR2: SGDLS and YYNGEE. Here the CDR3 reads CASSVGPGVEPGYTF. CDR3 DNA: TGTGCCAGCAGCGTAGGTCCAGGGGTCGAACCGGGCTACACCTTC.

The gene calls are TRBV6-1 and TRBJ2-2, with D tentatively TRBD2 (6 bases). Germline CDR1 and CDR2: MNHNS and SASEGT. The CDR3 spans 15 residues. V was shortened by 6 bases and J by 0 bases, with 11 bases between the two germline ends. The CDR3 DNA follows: TGTGCCAGCAGATCCGGGACTGCGAACACCGGGGAGCTGTTTTTT. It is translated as CASRSGTANTGELFF.

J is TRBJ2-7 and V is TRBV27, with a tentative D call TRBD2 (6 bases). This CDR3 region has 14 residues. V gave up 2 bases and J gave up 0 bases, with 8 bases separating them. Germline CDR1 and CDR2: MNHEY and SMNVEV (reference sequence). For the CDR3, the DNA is TGTGCCAGCAGTTTAGGGGGGAACTCCTACGAGCAGTACTTC. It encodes CASSLGGNSYEQYF.

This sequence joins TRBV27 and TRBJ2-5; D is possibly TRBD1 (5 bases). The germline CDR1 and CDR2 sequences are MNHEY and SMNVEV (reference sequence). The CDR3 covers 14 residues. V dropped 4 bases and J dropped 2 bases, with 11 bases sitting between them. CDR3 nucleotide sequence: TGTGCCAGCAGTTCCGCAGACAGTCAAGAGACCCAGTACTTC. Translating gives CASSSADSQETQYF.

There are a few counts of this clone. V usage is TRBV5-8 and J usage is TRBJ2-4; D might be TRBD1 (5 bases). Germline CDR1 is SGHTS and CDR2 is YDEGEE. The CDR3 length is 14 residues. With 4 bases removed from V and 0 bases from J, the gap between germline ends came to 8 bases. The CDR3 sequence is CASSRTLAKNIQYF. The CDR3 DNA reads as TGTGCCAGCAGCCGGACACTAGCCAAAAACATTCAGTACTTC.

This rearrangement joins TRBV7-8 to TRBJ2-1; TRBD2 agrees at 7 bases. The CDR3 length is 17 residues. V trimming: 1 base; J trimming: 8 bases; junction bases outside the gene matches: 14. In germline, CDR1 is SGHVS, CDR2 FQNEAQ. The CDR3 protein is CASSLVSTATSSHEQFF. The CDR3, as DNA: TGTGCCAGCAGCTTAGTTTCGACGGCGACTAGCTCCCATGAGCAGTTCTTC.

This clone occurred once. In DNA, the CDR3 is TGTGCCAGCAGGTTGACTGGAGGGGAGCAGTACTTC. Translation: CASRLTGGEQYF. V usage is TRBV2 and J usage is TRBJ2-7, with D possibly being TRBD2 (6 bases). V gave up 6 bases and J gave up 7 bases, with 13 bases separating them. CDR3 length: 12 amino acids. Per germline, CDR1 SNHLY and CDR2 FYNNEI. The full variable domain, with the rest looked up from reference TRBV2 and TRBJ2-7, is EPEVTQTPSHQVTQMGQEVILRCVPISNHLYFYWYRQILGQKVEFLVSFYNNEISEKSEIFDDQFSVERPDGSNFTLKIRSTKLEDSAMYFCASRLTGGEQYFGPGTRLTVT.

The CDR3, as DNA: TGTGCCAGCAGCCCGGGGGATTCGGGGGCCCTCCACTTT. It encodes CASSPGDSGALHF. This chain links TRBV7-9 with TRBJ1-6; TRBD1 is a possible D gene (5 bases). Per germline, CDR1 SEHNR and CDR2 FQNEAQ (reference sequence). The V end lost 5 bases, the J end lost 14 bases, and 16 bases lay between the germline ends. This CDR3 region has 13 residues.

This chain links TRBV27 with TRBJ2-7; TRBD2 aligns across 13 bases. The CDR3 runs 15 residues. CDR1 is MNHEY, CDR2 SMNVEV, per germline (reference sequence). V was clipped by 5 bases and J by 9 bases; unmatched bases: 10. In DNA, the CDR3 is TGTGCCAGCAGTCCCGAAACTAGCGGGAGGGCCGGGCAGTACTTC. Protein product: CASSPETSGRAGQYF.

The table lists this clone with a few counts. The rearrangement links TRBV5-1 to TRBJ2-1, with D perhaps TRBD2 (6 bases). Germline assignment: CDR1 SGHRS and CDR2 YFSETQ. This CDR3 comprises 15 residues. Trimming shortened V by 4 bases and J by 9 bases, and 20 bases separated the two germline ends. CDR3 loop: CASSPGLEVGSEQFF. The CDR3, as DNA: TGCGCCAGCAGCCCGGGACTCGAGGTCGGTAGTGAGCAGTTCTTC.

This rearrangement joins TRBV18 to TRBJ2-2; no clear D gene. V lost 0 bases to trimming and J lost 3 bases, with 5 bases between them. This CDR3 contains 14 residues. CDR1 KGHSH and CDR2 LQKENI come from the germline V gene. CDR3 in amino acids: CASSPPSDTGELFF. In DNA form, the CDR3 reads TGTGCCAGCTCACCACCATCGGACACCGGGGAGCTGTTTTTT. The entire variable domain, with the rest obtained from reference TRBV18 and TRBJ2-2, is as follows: NAGVMQNPRHLVRRRGQEARLRCSPMKGHSHVYWYRQLPEEGLKFMVYLQKENIIDESGMPKERFSAEFPKEGPSILRIQQVVRGDSAAYFCASSPPSDTGELFFGEGSRLTVL.

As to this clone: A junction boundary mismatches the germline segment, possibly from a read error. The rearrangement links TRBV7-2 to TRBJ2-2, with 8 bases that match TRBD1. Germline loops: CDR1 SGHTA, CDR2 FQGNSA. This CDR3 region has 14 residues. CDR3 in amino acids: CASSFQGAVGGLFF. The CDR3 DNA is TGTGCCAGCAGCTTCCAGGGGGCGGTCGGGGGGCTGTTTTTT.

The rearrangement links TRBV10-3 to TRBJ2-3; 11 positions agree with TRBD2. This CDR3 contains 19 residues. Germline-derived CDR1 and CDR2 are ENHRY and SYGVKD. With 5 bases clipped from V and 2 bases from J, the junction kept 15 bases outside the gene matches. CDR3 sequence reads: CAISPDKYTSGRVTDTQYF. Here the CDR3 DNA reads TGTGCCATCAGTCCAGACAAGTATACTAGCGGGAGAGTCACAGATACGCAGTATTTT.

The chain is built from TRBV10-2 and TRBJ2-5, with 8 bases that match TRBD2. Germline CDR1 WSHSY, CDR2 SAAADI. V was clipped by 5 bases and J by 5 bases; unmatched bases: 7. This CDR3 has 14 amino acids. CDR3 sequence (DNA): TGCGCCAGCAGTAAAAGCGGGAGAGGCGAGACCCAGTACTTC. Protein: CASSKSGRGETQYF.

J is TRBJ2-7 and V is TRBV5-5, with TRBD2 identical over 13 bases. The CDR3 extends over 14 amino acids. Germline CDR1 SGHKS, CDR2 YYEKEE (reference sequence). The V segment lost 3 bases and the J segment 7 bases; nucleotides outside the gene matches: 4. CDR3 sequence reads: CASSSGTSGTEQYF. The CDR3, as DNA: TGTGCCAGCAGCTCCGGGACTAGCGGGACTGAGCAGTACTTC. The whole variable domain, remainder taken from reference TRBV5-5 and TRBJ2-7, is DAGVTQSPTHLIKTRGQQVTLRCSPISGHKSVSWYQQVLGQGPQFIFQYYEKEERGRGNFPDRFSARQFPNYSSELNVNALLLGDSALYLCASSSGTSGTEQYFGPGTRLTVT.

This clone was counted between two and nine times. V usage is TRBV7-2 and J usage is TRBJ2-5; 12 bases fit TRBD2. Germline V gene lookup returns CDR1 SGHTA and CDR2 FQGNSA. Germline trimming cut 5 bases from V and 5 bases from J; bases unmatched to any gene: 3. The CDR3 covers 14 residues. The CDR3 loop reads CASSLGTSGETQYF. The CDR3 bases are TGTGCCAGCAGCCTCGGGACTAGCGGGGAGACCCAGTACTTC.

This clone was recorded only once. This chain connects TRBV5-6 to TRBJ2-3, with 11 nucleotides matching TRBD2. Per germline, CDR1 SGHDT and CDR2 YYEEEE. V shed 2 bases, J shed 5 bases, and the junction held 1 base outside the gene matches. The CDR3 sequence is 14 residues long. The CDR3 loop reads CASSFGTSGDTQYF. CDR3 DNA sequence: TGTGCCAGCAGCTTCGGGACTAGCGGAGATACGCAGTATTTT.